This T cell receptor beta chain was observed in a study of blood T cell repertoires in COVID-19 (dated by TCRdb to the early 2020s). Turning to the overall study: Samples covering the acute and convalescent phases of COVID-19 were provided by collaborators in the United States, Italy and Spain. The prospective study material was composed of cDNA or gDNA derived from T cells, B-cell-depleted T cells, or PBMCs. Deeply sampled blood TCRbeta repertoires from subjects exposed to, actively infected with, or recovered from COVID-19 were included in the dataset. A freely available public database, intended as a resource for researchers studying the immune response to SARS-CoV-2, is where the repertoires were released. The samples were drawn from the first 160 participants of the ongoing ImmuneRACE study and from under 1,500 subjects provided by 6 global collaborators. A de-identified subject ID, COVID-19 status, age in years and sex were almost always included in the sample metadata. Where available, HLA class I and class II types were obtained from metadata supplied by the sample provider rather than from assay-based typing.

From the cysteine up to the phenylalanine, the CDR3 has a length of 15 residues. The sequence is cut down to CDR3 DNA, 45 bases in frame from base 1. For this chain, trimming is 5 bases at the V end and 4 bases at the J end, and the number of junction bases without a gene match is 5. As encoded in the germline V gene (reference sequence), CDR1 is MNHEY while CDR2 is SMNVEV. General findings and caveats noted by the study authors: The amount of clinical and demographic metadata varied by source and participant and was provided uncurated.

Concerning this clone itself: Its cognate antigen has yet to be identified. Per-base quality was not reported, and no clone a single base away is much larger than it.

The immunoSEQ Assay, a bias-controlled multiplex PCR, was used to amplify TCRbeta CDR3 regions from genomic DNA. The original pipeline was this. Within the assay, amplification of reference gene primers was used to estimate how many nucleated cells each sample contained. Sequence reads were collapsed and filtered to measure the absolute abundance of every unique TCRbeta CDR3 rearrangement. For each sample, productive Simpson clonality was calculated by taking the square root of Simpson's diversity index across productive rearrangements. Drawn from immuneACCESS, this table holds only the in-frame rearrangements with V and J called that TCRdb kept. Clones are partly lost; checked studies trace under half to an unresolved V gene and leave the rest unexplained. V and J calls and clone size are given by that table; D and trimming were obtained from the DNA. This sample lists 500,000 or so clones; roughly 90% were detected once. 0.7% of the sample lies in the top ten.

Enrolling through a virtual design, the prospective study's participants ranged in age from roughly 18 to 90 years and lived across roughly 24 United States geographic areas. Cohort assignment in the prospective study relied on participant-reported clinical history from a screening survey and a study questionnaire. Recovered participants in ImmuneRACE Cohort 3 were defined as having two consecutive negative NP/OP PCR tests, clearance from a healthcare professional, or resolution of symptoms. In the prospective study, mobile phlebotomists collected whole blood, serum and a nasopharyngeal or oropharyngeal swab from each participant. Additional blood draws and questionnaires over an approximately two-month period could optionally be provided by prospective study participants. Blood samples from the prospective study were shipped frozen or at room temperature prior to DNA extraction.

This clonotype originated in a young woman who had recovered from COVID-19. Recombination connected TRBV27 to TRBJ2-7, with 13 junctional bases fitting TRBD2. Sequencing input: PBMCs or T cells enriched from blood (not recorded which). CDR3 sequence: CASSRGGLAGYEQYF. The bases are TGTGCCAGCAGTCGGGGGGGACTAGCGGGGTACGAGCAGTACTTC.